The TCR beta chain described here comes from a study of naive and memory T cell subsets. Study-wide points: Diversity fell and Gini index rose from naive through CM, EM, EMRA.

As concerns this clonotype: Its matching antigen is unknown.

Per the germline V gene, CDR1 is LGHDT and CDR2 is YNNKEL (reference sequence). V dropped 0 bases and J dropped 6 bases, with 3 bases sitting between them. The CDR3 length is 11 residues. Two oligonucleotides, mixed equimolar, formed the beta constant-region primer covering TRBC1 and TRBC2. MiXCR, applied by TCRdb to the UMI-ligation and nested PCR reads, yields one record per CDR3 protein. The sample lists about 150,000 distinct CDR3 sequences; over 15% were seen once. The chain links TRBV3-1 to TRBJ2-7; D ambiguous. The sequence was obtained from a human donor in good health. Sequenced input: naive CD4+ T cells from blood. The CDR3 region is CASSQESEQYF. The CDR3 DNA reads TGTGCCAGCAGCCAAGAATCCGAGCAGTACTTC.